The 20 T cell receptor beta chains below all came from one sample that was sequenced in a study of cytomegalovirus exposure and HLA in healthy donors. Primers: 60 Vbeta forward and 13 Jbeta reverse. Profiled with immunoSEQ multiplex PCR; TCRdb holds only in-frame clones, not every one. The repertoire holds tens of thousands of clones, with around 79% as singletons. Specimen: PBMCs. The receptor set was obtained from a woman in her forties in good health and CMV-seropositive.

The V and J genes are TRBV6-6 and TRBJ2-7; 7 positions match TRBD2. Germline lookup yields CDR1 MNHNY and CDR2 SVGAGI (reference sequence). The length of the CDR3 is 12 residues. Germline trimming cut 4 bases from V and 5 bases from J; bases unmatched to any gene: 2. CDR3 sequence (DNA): TGTGCCAGCAGTTTCACTAGCGACGAGCAGTACTTC. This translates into CASSFTSDEQYF.

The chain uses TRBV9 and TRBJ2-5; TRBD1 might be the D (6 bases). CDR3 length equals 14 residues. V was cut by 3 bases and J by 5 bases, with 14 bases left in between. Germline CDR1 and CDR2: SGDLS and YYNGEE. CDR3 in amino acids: CASSAEGVFETQYF. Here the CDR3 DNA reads TGTGCCAGCAGCGCCGAGGGGGTTTTCGAGACCCAGTACTTC.

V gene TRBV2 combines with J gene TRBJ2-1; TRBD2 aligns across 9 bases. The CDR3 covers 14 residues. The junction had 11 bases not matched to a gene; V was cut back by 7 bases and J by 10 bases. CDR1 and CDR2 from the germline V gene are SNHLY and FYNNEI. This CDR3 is CASTLSSGRPEQFF. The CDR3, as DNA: TGTGCCAGCACCTTGAGTAGCGGGAGACCCGAGCAGTTCTTC.

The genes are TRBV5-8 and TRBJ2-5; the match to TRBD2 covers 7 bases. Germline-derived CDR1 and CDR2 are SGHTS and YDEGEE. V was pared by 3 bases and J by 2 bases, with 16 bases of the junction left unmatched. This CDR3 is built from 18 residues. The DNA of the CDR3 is TGTGCCAGCAGCTCGGGAGGTATCGCAGTTACTTTTCAAGAGACCCAGTACTTC. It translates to CASSSGGIAVTFQETQYF.

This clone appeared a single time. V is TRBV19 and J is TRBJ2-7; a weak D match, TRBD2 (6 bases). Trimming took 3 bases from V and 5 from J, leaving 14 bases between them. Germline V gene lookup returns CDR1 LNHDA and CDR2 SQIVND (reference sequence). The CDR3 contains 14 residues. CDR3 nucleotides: TGTGCCAGTAGTATCGGCGGGCGGGAAAACGAGCAGTACTTC. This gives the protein CASSIGGRENEQYF.

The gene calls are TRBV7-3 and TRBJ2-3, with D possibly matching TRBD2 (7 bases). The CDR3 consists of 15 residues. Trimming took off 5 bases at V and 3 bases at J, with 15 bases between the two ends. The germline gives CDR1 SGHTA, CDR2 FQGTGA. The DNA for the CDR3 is TGTGCCAGCAGCCCAGGGGCGGGAGTTACAGATACGCAGTATTTT. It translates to CASSPGAGVTDTQYF.

CDR3: CASRIARGGYNEQFF. The CDR3 region has the DNA TGTGCCAGCAGAATTGCCCGGGGGGGATACAATGAGCAGTTCTTC. The rearrangement uses TRBV6-5 and TRBJ2-1, with 8 bases identical to TRBD2. Germline CDR1 and CDR2: MNHEY and SVGAGI. The CDR3 has 15 amino acids. Trimming removed 6 bases from V and 4 bases from J; junction bases left unmatched: 8.

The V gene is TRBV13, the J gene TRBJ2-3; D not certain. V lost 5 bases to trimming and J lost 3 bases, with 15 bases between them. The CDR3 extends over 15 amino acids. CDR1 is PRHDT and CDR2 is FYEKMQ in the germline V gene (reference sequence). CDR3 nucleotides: TGTGCCAGCAGCGTAACGCTAGGTACGACAGATACGCAGTATTTT. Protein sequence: CASSVTLGTTDTQYF.

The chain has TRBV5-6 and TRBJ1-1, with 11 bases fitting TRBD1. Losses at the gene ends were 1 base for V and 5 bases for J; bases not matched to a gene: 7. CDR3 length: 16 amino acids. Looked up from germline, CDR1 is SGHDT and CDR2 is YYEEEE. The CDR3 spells CASSLFGQGAGTEAFF. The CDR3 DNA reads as TGTGCCAGCAGCTTGTTCGGACAGGGGGCCGGTACTGAAGCTTTCTTT. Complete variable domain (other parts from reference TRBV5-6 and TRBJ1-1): DAGVTQSPTHLIKTRGQQVTLRCSPKSGHDTVSWYQQALGQGPQFIFQYYEEEERQRGNFPDRFSGHQFPNYSSELNVNALLLGDSALYLCASSLFGQGAGTEAFFGQGTRLTVV.

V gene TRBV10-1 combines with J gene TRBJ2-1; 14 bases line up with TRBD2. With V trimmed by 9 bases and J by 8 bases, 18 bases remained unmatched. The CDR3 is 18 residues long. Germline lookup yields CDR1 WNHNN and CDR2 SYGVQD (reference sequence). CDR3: CASHWSVLTSGRVHEQFF. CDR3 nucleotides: TGCGCCAGTCATTGGTCGGTCCTGACTAGCGGGAGGGTACATGAGCAGTTCTTC.

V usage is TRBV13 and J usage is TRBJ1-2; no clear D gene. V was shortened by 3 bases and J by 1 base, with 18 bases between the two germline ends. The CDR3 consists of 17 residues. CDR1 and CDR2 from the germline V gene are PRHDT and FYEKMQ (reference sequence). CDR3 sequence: CASSFLASGRGNYGYTF. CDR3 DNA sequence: TGTGCCAGCAGCTTCCTGGCGTCGGGAAGAGGTAACTATGGCTACACCTTC.

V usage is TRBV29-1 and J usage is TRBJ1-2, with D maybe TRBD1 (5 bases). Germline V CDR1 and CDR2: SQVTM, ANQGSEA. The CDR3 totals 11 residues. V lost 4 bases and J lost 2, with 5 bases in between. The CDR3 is CSVGQNYGYTF. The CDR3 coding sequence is TGCAGCGTTGGACAGAACTATGGCTACACCTTC. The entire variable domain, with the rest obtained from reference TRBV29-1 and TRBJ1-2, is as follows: SAVISQKPSRDICQRGTSLTIQCQVDSQVTMMFWYRQQPGQSLTLIATANQGSEATYESGFVIDKFPISRPNLTFSTLTVSNMSPEDSSIYLCSVGQNYGYTFGSGTRLTVV.

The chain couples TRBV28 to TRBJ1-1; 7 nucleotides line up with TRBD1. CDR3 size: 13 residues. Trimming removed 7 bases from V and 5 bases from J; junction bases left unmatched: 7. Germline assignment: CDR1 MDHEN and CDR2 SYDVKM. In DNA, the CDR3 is TGTGCCAGCACTTACAGGGACAGAACTGAAGCTTTCTTT. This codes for CASTYRDRTEAFF.

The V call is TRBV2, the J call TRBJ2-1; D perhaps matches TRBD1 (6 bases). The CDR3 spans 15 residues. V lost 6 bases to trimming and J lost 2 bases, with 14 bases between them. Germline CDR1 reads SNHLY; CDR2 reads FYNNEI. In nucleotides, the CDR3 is TGTGCCAGCAGGGCGACAGGAGACCCCTACAATGAGCAGTTCTTC. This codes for CASRATGDPYNEQFF. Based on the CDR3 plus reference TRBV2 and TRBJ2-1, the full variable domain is EPEVTQTPSHQVTQMGQEVILRCVPISNHLYFYWYRQILGQKVEFLVSFYNNEISEKSEIFDDQFSVERPDGSNFTLKIRSTKLEDSAMYFCASRATGDPYNEQFFGPGTRLTVL.

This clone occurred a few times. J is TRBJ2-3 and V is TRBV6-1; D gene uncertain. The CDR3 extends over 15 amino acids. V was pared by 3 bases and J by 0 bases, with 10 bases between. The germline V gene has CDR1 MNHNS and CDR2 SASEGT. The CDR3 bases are TGTGCCAGCAGTGAGAATAGCCTTAGCACAGATACGCAGTATTTT. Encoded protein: CASSENSLSTDTQYF.

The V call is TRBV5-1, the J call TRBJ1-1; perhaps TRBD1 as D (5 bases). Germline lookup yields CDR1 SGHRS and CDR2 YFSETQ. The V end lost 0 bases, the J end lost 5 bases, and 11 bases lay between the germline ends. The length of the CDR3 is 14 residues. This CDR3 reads CASSLGAGNTEAFF. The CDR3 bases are TGCGCCAGCAGCTTGGGGGCAGGGAATACTGAAGCTTTCTTT.

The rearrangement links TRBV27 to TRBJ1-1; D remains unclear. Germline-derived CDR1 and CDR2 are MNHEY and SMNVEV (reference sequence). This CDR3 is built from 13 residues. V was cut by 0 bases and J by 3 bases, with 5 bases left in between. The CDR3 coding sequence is TGTGCCAGCAGTTTATCTTCGGACACTGAAGCTTTCTTT. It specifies CASSLSSDTEAFF.

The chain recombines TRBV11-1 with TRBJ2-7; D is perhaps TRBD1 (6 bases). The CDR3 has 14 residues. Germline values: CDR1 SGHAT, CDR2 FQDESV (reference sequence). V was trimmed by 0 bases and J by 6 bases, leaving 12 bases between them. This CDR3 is CASSLAPGGGEQYF. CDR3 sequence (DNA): TGTGCCAGCAGCTTAGCGCCTGGGGGCGGCGAGCAGTACTTC.

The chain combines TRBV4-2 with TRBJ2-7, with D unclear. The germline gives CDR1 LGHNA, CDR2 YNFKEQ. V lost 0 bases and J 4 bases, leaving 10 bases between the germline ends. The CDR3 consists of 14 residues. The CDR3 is CASSQERKVYEQYF. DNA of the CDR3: TGTGCCAGCAGCCAAGAGAGGAAGGTTTACGAGCAGTACTTC.

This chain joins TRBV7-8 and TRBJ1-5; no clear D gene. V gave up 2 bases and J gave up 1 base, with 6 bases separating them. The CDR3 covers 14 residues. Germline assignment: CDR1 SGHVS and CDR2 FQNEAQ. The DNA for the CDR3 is TGTGCCAGCAGCTTAACTGCCAGCAATCAGCCCCAGCATTTT. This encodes CASSLTASNQPQHF.